Listed below are T cell receptor beta chains from one sample, sequenced in a study of blood T cell dynamics during melanoma immunotherapy. Repertoires were generated with immunoSEQ multiplex PCR, while TCRdb's copy carries only in-frame clones and drops some. The top ten clones hold 0.7% to 0.95% of a sample with about 15,000 clones, around 90% of them seen once. The input for sequencing was blood, taken from a patient treated with checkpoint blockade. The receptors stem from a human donor with melanoma. CDR3s include the opening cysteine and the closing phenylalanine or tryptophan. The D gene is left open where the match is weak. Only part of the rows carry a size: once, few, many, or a class if the clone is expanded.

d_call,clone_size,v_call,j_call,cdr3_nt,cdr3_aa
NA,once,TRBV29-1,TRBJ1-2,TGCAGCGTCGAGGTAGGTTTAGGCCTCAGGAAGACTAACTATGGCTACACCTTC,CSVEVGLGLRKTNYGYTF
NA,once,TRBV7-2,TRBJ2-1,TGTGCCAGCAGCTTAGCTTACAGGGACTCCTACAATGAGCAGTTCTTC,CASSLAYRDSYNEQFF
NA,NA,TRBV29-1,TRBJ2-4,TGCAGCGTTGATGGCGCGGGAAACATTCAGTACTTC,CSVDGAGNIQYF
NA,NA,TRBV2,TRBJ1-1,TGTGCCAGCGGTACCTCAGGTTTGAACACTGAAGCTTTCTTT,CASGTSGLNTEAFF
NA,once,TRBV7-9,TRBJ2-1,TGTGCCAGCAGCTTCGGGGCCTACAATGAGCAGTTCTTC,CASSFGAYNEQFF
NA,NA,TRBV5-8,TRBJ2-7,TGTGCCAGCAGCCCTTGGGGGCGGGGTAGGACCTACGAGCAGTACTTC,CASSPWGRGRTYEQYF
TRBD2,NA,TRBV11-2,TRBJ2-1,TGTGCCAGCAGCGCAACTAGCGGGGGGGGGAACAATGAGCAGTTCTTC,CASSATSGGGNNEQFF
TRBD2,NA,TRBV11-2,TRBJ2-5,TGTGCCAGCAGCTTAGCTGGGGAGGGGACCCAGTACTTC,CASSLAGEGTQYF
NA,NA,TRBV5-1,TRBJ2-3,TGCGCCAGCAGCTTAGGTCGGGATACGCAGTATTTT,CASSLGRDTQYF
TRBD2,NA,TRBV11-3,TRBJ2-5,TGTGCCAGCAGCCCAAGAGCGGGATGGGAGACCCAGTACTTC,CASSPRAGWETQYF
NA,NA,TRBV5-1,TRBJ1-1,TGCGCCAGCAGCTTGGGGGGAGGGAACACTGAAGCTTTCTTT,CASSLGGGNTEAFF
TRBD2,NA,TRBV27,TRBJ2-1,TGTGCCAGCAGTTTATACGGTGGCGGGGGGGCCTCTGTGTACAATGAGCAGTTCTTC,CASSLYGGGGASVYNEQFF
NA,NA,TRBV5-8,TRBJ1-5,TGTGCCAGCAGCCACTACCTACAGGGTCAGCCCCAGCATTTT,CASSHYLQGQPQHF
NA,NA,TRBV5-1,TRBJ2-7,TGCGCCAGCAGCTCCTTGAGTGCGGACGAGCAGTACTTC,CASSSLSADEQYF
NA,NA,TRBV28,TRBJ1-1,TGTGCCAGCAGTTTAGTATGGCCAGGGCGGCCCGCTGAAGCTTTCTTT,CASSLVWPGRPAEAFF
NA,NA,TRBV2,TRBJ1-3,TGTGCCAGCAGGAGGGCAGGGCGCTCTGGAAACACCATATATTTT,CASRRAGRSGNTIYF
NA,NA,TRBV5-1,TRBJ2-1,TGCGCCAGCAGCCCCCGGGACCTTAACAATGAGCAGTTCTTC,CASSPRDLNNEQFF
NA,NA,TRBV9,TRBJ2-1,TGTGCCAGCAGCGCCCAAGGTGGGACCTATGAGCAGTTCTTC,CASSAQGGTYEQFF
NA,once,TRBV7-9,TRBJ2-7,TGTGCCAGCAGCCCGGGGGACAGATCCTACGAGCAGTACTTC,CASSPGDRSYEQYF
NA,NA,TRBV5-1,TRBJ2-2,TGCGCCAGCAGCACCGCGGGGCCAGACGGGGAGCTGTTTTTT,CASSTAGPDGELFF
NA,NA,TRBV5-1,TRBJ1-5,TGCGCCAGCAGCCTCGACGGGTATAGCAATCAGCCCCAGCATTTT,CASSLDGYSNQPQHF
NA,NA,TRBV29-1,TRBJ2-7,TGCAGCGTTGTCGGGGCGCGAAGCTACGAGCAGTACTTC,CSVVGARSYEQYF
TRBD1,NA,TRBV18,TRBJ2-4,TGTGCCAGCTCACGCGGGACAGGGGTAGCCAAAAACATTCAGTACTTC,CASSRGTGVAKNIQYF
NA,NA,TRBV7-3,TRBJ2-1,TGTGCCAGCAGCTTGGGCGGCTCCTACAATGAGCAGTTCTTC,CASSLGGSYNEQFF
NA,NA,TRBV5-8,TRBJ1-6,TGTGCCAGCAGCCACCGACCGAGCTATAATTCACCCCTCCACTTT,CASSHRPSYNSPLHF
TRBD1,NA,TRBV19,TRBJ2-7,TGTGCCAGTAGTACCGGACAGGGGGCTTCCTACGAGCAGTACTTC,CASSTGQGASYEQYF
NA,NA,TRBV7-8,TRBJ2-5,TGTGCCAGCAGCCACCAGAATATGAGGGCCCAGTACTTC,CASSHQNMRAQYF
TRBD1,NA,TRBV19,TRBJ1-5,TGTGCCAGTAGTATCACCGCCGACAGGGGACGTCAGCCCCAGCATTTT,CASSITADRGRQPQHF
NA,NA,TRBV5-1,TRBJ1-1,TGCGCCAGCAGCGGAGGCGAGGGTGAAGCTTTCTTT,CASSGGEGEAFF
NA,NA,TRBV5-6,TRBJ1-2,TGTGCCAGCAGCTTGGCCGGGGGGTCTAACTATGGCTACACCTTC,CASSLAGGSNYGYTF
NA,NA,TRBV5-1,TRBJ1-1,TGCGCCAGCAGCCCCTCCGGATCGCTGAACACTGAAGCTTTCTTT,CASSPSGSLNTEAFF
NA,once,TRBV30,TRBJ1-6,TGTGCCTGGAGTCCCACAGGGCGACATAATTCACCCCTCCACTTT,CAWSPTGRHNSPLHF
TRBD2,NA,TRBV19,TRBJ2-1,TGTGCCAGTAGCCCCTCGGGGGGGCATGAGCAGTTCTTC,CASSPSGGHEQFF
TRBD2,NA,TRBV7-2,TRBJ2-5,TGTGCCAGCACCACGGCTAGCGGGGGGCCTATGGAGACCCAGTACTTC,CASTTASGGPMETQYF
TRBD1,NA,TRBV30,TRBJ1-2,TGTGCATATGGACAGGTCTATGGCTACACCTTC,CAYGQVYGYTF
TRBD1,once,TRBV5-1,TRBJ1-2,TGCGCCAGCAGCGCGGGTCTAACTCCGGGACAGGGGGGCTACACCTTC,CASSAGLTPGQGGYTF
TRBD1,few,TRBV5-1,TRBJ1-4,TGCGCCAGCAGTCCCGGGACAGGGTATGAAAAACTGTTTTTT,CASSPGTGYEKLFF
TRBD1,NA,TRBV5-6,TRBJ2-2,TGTGCCAGCAGCTTGGTTCAGGGGGACACCGGGGAGCTGTTTTTT,CASSLVQGDTGELFF
TRBD2,NA,TRBV5-6,TRBJ2-1,TGTGCCAGCAGCTTGGTGCGCTACTCTCGGACTAGCGGGAGCGATGAGCAGTTCTTC,CASSLVRYSRTSGSDEQFF
NA,NA,TRBV29-1,TRBJ2-1,TGCAGCGTTATCTTTCTGGGGGGTGAGCAGTTCTTC,CSVIFLGGEQFF
TRBD1,NA,TRBV19,TRBJ1-2,TGTGCCAGTATCCGGACAGGGGGCGTCTATGGCTACACCTTC,CASIRTGGVYGYTF
TRBD2,NA,TRBV9,TRBJ2-1,TGTGCCAGCAGCGTAGAGCTGTCTAGCGGGAGGAATGAGCAGTTCTTC,CASSVELSSGRNEQFF
NA,NA,TRBV9,TRBJ1-1,TGTGCCAGCAGCGTCAATTCAGGAGCTGAAGCTTTCTTT,CASSVNSGAEAFF
NA,NA,TRBV7-9,TRBJ1-1,TGTGCCAGCAGCTTAGGGACCTATAACACTGAAGCTTTCTTT,CASSLGTYNTEAFF
NA,NA,TRBV5-3,TRBJ2-1,TGTGCCAGAAGCTTGAGGCGTAGAGGCCCCTACAATGAGCAGTTCTTC,CARSLRRRGPYNEQFF
TRBD2,once,TRBV18,TRBJ2-3,TGTGCCAGCTCACCACCGGGACTAGCGGTCTCAGATACGCAGTATTTT,CASSPPGLAVSDTQYF
TRBD2,NA,TRBV19,TRBJ2-1,TGTGCCAGTAGTATAAGGTCGACCGGGACTAGCGGGAGGATGAATGAGCAGTTCTTC,CASSIRSTGTSGRMNEQFF
NA,NA,TRBV6-1,TRBJ1-2,TGTGCCAGCAGTGAAGGAGTCCGAGGGAACTATGGCTACACCTTC,CASSEGVRGNYGYTF
NA,NA,TRBV6-1,TRBJ1-1,TGTGCCAGCAGTGAAGCGTGGCGGGACACTGAAGCTTTCTTT,CASSEAWRDTEAFF
NA,NA,TRBV5-4,TRBJ2-5,TGTGCCAGCAGCCTCAGGGCTACCCAAGAGACCCAGTACTTC,CASSLRATQETQYF
NA,NA,TRBV5-1,TRBJ2-2,TGCGCCAGCAGCTTTGGGGACACCGGGGAGCTGTTTTTT,CASSFGDTGELFF
NA,few,TRBV28,TRBJ1-2,TGTGCCAGCATCCCAGACAGAAACTATGGCTACACCTTC,CASIPDRNYGYTF
NA,NA,TRBV10-1,TRBJ1-5,TGCGCCAGCAGTGCAGGGGAAGGACAGCCCCAGCATTTT,CASSAGEGQPQHF
TRBD1,NA,TRBV6-5,TRBJ2-2,TGTGCCAGCAGCCGACAGGGAACGAACACCGGGGAGCTGTTTTTT,CASSRQGTNTGELFF
NA,once,TRBV5-6,TRBJ1-2,TGTGCCAGCAGCCTGCTCGGTCCGAACTATGGCTACACCTTC,CASSLLGPNYGYTF